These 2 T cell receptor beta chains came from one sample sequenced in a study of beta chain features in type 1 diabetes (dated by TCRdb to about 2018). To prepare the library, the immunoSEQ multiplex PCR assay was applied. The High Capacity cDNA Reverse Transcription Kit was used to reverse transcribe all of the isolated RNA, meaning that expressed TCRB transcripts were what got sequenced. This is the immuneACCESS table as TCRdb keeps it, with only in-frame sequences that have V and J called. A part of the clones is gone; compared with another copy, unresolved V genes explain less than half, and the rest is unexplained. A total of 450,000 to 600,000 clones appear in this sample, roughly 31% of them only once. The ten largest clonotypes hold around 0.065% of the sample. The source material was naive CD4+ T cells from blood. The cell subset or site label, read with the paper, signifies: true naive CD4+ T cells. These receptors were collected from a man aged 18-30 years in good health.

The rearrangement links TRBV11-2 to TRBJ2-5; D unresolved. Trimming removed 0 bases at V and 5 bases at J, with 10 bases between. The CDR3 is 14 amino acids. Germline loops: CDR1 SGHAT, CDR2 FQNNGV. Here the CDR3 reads CASSLDPSWETQYF. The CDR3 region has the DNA TGTGCCAGCAGCTTAGATCCCTCCTGGGAGACCCAGTACTTC.

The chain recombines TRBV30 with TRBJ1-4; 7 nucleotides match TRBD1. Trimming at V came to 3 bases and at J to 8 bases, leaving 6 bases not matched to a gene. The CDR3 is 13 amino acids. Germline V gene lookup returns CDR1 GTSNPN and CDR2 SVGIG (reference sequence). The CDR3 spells CAWSRTGVEKLFF. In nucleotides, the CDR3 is TGTGCCTGGAGCCGGACAGGTGTGGAAAAACTGTTTTTT.